The rows below give T cell receptor beta chains drawn from one sample of a study of T cells in Graves' hyperthyroidism and ophthalmopathy. MiXCR, applied by TCRdb to the multiplex PCR reads, yields one record per CDR3 protein. The sample lists some 370,000 distinct CDR3 sequences; approximately 18% were seen once. The sample consisted of blood. These receptor sequences come from a woman between 25 and 40 years old with Graves' hyperthyroidism that later progressed to Graves' ophthalmopathy. The CDR3 runs from the conserved cysteine through the conserved F or W. The order of the fields is CDR3 DNA, CDR3 protein, D gene, J gene, V gene, clone size. The D gene is left open where the match is weak. Clone size appears in some rows only: once, few, many, or a class for an expanded clone.

TGTGCCTGGAGTGTACTCCCAGGGCTATTTAACTACGAGCAGTACTTC	CAWSVLPGLFNYEQYF	.	TRBJ2-7	TRBV30	few
TGTGCCAGCGGGAGGTCGGGAGATACGCAGTATTTT	CASGRSGDTQYF	.	TRBJ2-3	TRBV7-8	.
TGTGCCAGCAGCTTCCCCTCCACTTCGACTAGCGGGAGTGGCACAGATACGCAGTATTTT	CASSFPSTSTSGSGTDTQYF	TRBD2	TRBJ2-3	TRBV11-2	many
TGTGCCAGCCGGGACAGGGGTTCCACCGGGGAGCTGTTTTTT	CASRDRGSTGELFF	TRBD1	TRBJ2-2	TRBV2	many
TGCGCCAGCAGCTACCGGACTATCCCCGCAAGCAACATTCAGTACTTC	CASSYRTIPASNIQYF	.	TRBJ2-4	TRBV4-1	few
TGTGCCAGCAGTGAAGAACACTCTGCGGGAGGGCCAAATGAGCAGTTCTTC	CASSEEHSAGGPNEQFF	TRBD2	TRBJ2-1	TRBV2	.
TGTGCCAGCAGCTCCCGTGGGCGGGCCCCACTCTACAATGAGCAGTTCTTC	CASSSRGRAPLYNEQFF	.	TRBJ2-1	TRBV7-9	.
TGCAGTGCTAGAGAGGCCCGGACAGGGTTCCGGACTGAAGCTTTCTTT	CSAREARTGFRTEAFF	TRBD1	TRBJ1-1	TRBV20-1	.
TGCGCCAGCAGCTTGGCCATGGAGAGCTACACCTTC	CASSLAMESYTF	.	TRBJ1-2	TRBV5-1	many
TGTGCCAGCAAACCTCTGGGGGGGCCTCCCTACAATGAGCAGTTCTTC	CASKPLGGPPYNEQFF	.	TRBJ2-1	TRBV27	few
TGTGCCAGCAGCCAAGAGGGACAGAGCAATCAGCCCCAGCATTTT	CASSQEGQSNQPQHF	TRBD1	TRBJ1-5	TRBV3-1	.
TGCGCCAGCAGCCCCGGGGCGGGCGAGCAGTACTTC	CASSPGAGEQYF	.	TRBJ2-7	TRBV5-1	few
TGTGCCAGCAGCCGCTACCACCAAGAGACCCAGTACTTC	CASSRYHQETQYF	.	TRBJ2-5	TRBV7-2	many
TGTGCCACCAGTCGGTACAATGAGCAGTTCTTC	CATSRYNEQFF	.	TRBJ2-1	TRBV24-1	many
TGTGCCAGCAGCTTAATAGGGCAGGGGGCAGGTGAGCAGTTCTTC	CASSLIGQGAGEQFF	TRBD1	TRBJ2-1	TRBV7-9	.
TGTGCCAGCAGTTTAGGGGGGACAGGGGGTTCTGGGGCCAACGTCCTGACTTTC	CASSLGGTGGSGANVLTF	TRBD1	TRBJ2-6	TRBV12-3/TRBV12-4	many
TGTGCCAGCAGCGGACTGGGACAGGGGACCAATGAGCAGTTCTTC	CASSGLGQGTNEQFF	TRBD1	TRBJ2-1	TRBV11-2	few
TGTGCCAGCAGTTCGCAGGAAATGAACACTGAAGCTTTCTTT	CASSSQEMNTEAFF	.	TRBJ1-1	TRBV27	many
TGCAGTGCTAGCCGACAGGGGCCGCGACAAGAGACCCAGTACTTC	CSASRQGPRQETQYF	TRBD1	TRBJ2-5	TRBV20-1	few
TGTGCCAGCAGTTTATTGGGGGGTAGTGAGCAGTTCTTC	CASSLLGGSEQFF	.	TRBJ2-1	TRBV27	.
TGCGCCAGCAGCCTGGAGCTAACCTCTGGAAACACCATATATTTT	CASSLELTSGNTIYF	.	TRBJ1-3	TRBV4-1	.
TGTGCCAGCAGGTTTTTTAAGGACAGGCGCCCCTGGTGCACCATATATTTT	CASRFFKDRRPWCTIYF	TRBD1	TRBJ1-3	TRBV11-2	few
TGCGCCAGCAGGGGGTTAACCTACGAGCAGTACTTC	CASRGLTYEQYF	.	TRBJ2-7	TRBV5-1	few
TGCGCCAGCAGCTTCCAGGGGAGCACAGATACGCAGTATTTT	CASSFQGSTDTQYF	.	TRBJ2-3	TRBV5-1	many
TGTGCCAGCAGCTTAGCGGCGGGACTAGCGGACAATGAGCAGTTCTTC	CASSLAAGLADNEQFF	TRBD2	TRBJ2-1	TRBV7-2	many
TGTGCCAGCAGTCCCTCGGACGCCTACGAGCAGTACTTC	CASSPSDAYEQYF	.	TRBJ2-7	TRBV6-1	.
TGTGCCAGCAGTGAGGTCCCCTATGGCTACACCTTC	CASSEVPYGYTF	.	TRBJ1-2	TRBV6-1	many
TGTGCCAGCAGCTGGGGACAGGGCAGCTCCTACGAGCAGTACTTC	CASSWGQGSSYEQYF	TRBD1	TRBJ2-7	TRBV7-8	many
TGTGCCAGCAGCTTAGGGTGGACTAGCGGGGAGAGGGGCCTCGAGCAGTACTTC	CASSLGWTSGERGLEQYF	TRBD2	TRBJ2-7	TRBV7-8	many
TGTGCCAGCACCCCGACTGGGGCCAACGTCCTGACTTTC	CASTPTGANVLTF	.	TRBJ2-6	TRBV6-1	few
TGCGCCAGCAGCCTCTCGGGACTAGCGGTCAATGAGCAGTTCTTC	CASSLSGLAVNEQFF	TRBD2	TRBJ2-1	TRBV4-1	.
TGCGCCAGCAGCCAAGAGGGCAGAAGCACAGATACGCAGTATTTT	CASSQEGRSTDTQYF	.	TRBJ2-3	TRBV4-1	few
TGTGCCAGCAGTTTAGTCGGGAGGGGGGAGTATGGCTACACCTTC	CASSLVGRGEYGYTF	.	TRBJ1-2	TRBV28	many
TGTGCCAGCAGTTTAAACCGGGCAGCGACGACCAGTGAGCAGTTCTTC	CASSLNRAATTSEQFF	.	TRBJ2-1	TRBV6-1	many
TGCAGCGTAATGGGACGATTAAGCTCCTACAATGAGCAGTTCTTC	CSVMGRLSSYNEQFF	.	TRBJ2-1	TRBV29-1	many
TGTGCCAGCAGCTTAGGAGACAGCTTCGGCGAGCAGTACTTC	CASSLGDSFGEQYF	.	TRBJ2-7	TRBV7-9	few
TGTGCCATCAGTGATTCCGAAGGAGGGGCGGGTGAAAAACTGTTTTTT	CAISDSEGGAGEKLFF	.	TRBJ1-4	TRBV10-3	many
TGCAGTGCTAGAGGACAGGCACCCTCCTACGAGCAGTACTTC	CSARGQAPSYEQYF	.	TRBJ2-7	TRBV20-1	.
TGTGCCAGCAGCCAAGACATCAGGGGCGCAGATACGCAGTATTTT	CASSQDIRGADTQYF	.	TRBJ2-3	TRBV3-1	.
TGTGCCAGCAGCTTCGGGGGGGCGAGGGAGCAGTACTTC	CASSFGGAREQYF	TRBD2	TRBJ2-7	TRBV5-8	.
TGCGCCAGCAGGTCAATCAGGGCTAAGTCCTACAATGAGCAGTTCTTC	CASRSIRAKSYNEQFF	.	TRBJ2-1	TRBV4-1	few
TGTGCCAGCAGCGCCGACAGTTACACTGAAGCTTTCTTT	CASSADSYTEAFF	.	TRBJ1-1	TRBV9	many
TGCGCCAGCAGCTTGGTCGGGAGCAACTACGAGCAGTACTTC	CASSLVGSNYEQYF	.	TRBJ2-7	TRBV5-1	.
TGTGCCATCACGCCTTACAGGGGGCCCTACGAGCAGTACTTC	CAITPYRGPYEQYF	TRBD1	TRBJ2-7	TRBV6-2/TRBV6-3	.
TGTGCCAGCAGTGCTCGGGGTGAGCAGTTCTTC	CASSARGEQFF	.	TRBJ2-1	TRBV2	many
TGCAGCGTAGCCTATACTACTAGGCCGGTCGTTGGTGAGCAGTTCTTC	CSVAYTTRPVVGEQFF	.	TRBJ2-1	TRBV29-1	many
TGTGCCAGCAGCTTAATCGGGCTAGCTGGGACTAGCACAGATACGCAGTATTTT	CASSLIGLAGTSTDTQYF	.	TRBJ2-3	TRBV13	.
TGTGCCAGCAGCCAAGAATCCCCAGGGACAGCTTTAGCCAAAAACATTCAGTACTTC	CASSQESPGTALAKNIQYF	TRBD1	TRBJ2-4	TRBV4-2	.